A single sample is the source of the 27 T cell receptor beta chains below, sequenced in a study of T cell responses to AZD1222 COVID-19 vaccine. Clones were sequenced by immunoSEQ multiplex PCR, and TCRdb holds only the in-frame ones, with some missing. The data show approximately 140,000 clones, around 90% seen once. Sequences were derived from peripheral blood, sampled 28 days after the second AZD1222 dose. These receptors were collected from an adult who received the AZD1222 COVID-19 vaccine.

The V call is TRBV5-6, the J call TRBJ2-1; D is undetermined. The CDR3 extends over 15 amino acids. V lost 4 bases, J lost 3 bases, and 14 bases lay in between. Per the germline V gene, CDR1 is SGHDT and CDR2 is YYEEEE. CDR3: CASSAFPPYYNEQFF. The CDR3 bases are TGTGCCAGCAGCGCTTTCCCGCCTTACTACAATGAGCAGTTCTTC.

Only a few counts were recorded for this clone. V gene TRBV19 combines with J gene TRBJ2-7; tentative D call: TRBD2 (7 bases). CDR3 size: 13 residues. In germline, CDR1 is LNHDA, CDR2 SQIVND (reference sequence). V was pared by 3 bases and J by 5 bases, with 11 bases between. Here the CDR3 reads CASSMGGRNEQYF. The CDR3 coding sequence is TGTGCCAGTAGTATGGGGGGGCGAAACGAGCAGTACTTC.

The gene calls are TRBV5-6 and TRBJ2-7; weak D call: TRBD1 (6 bases). The CDR3 extends over 12 amino acids. Germline V gene lookup returns CDR1 SGHDT and CDR2 YYEEEE. Trimming shortened V by 4 bases and J by 4 bases, and 9 bases separated the two germline ends. Here the CDR3 DNA reads TGTGCCAGCAGCCGGACAGAATACGAGCAGTACTTC. Protein: CASSRTEYEQYF.

The chain carries TRBV6-4 and TRBJ1-2; weak D call: TRBD1 (5 bases). CDR1 and CDR2 from the germline V gene are MRHNA and SNTAGT. The CDR3 spans 13 residues. Deletions cut 3 bases from V and 8 bases from J, with 13 bases between. The CDR3 spells CASSERQGFGYTF. The CDR3 DNA reads TGTGCCAGCAGTGAACGGCAGGGATTCGGCTACACCTTC.

The chain combines TRBV6-1 with TRBJ1-2; D not resolved. Trimming cost V 3 bases and J 6 bases, with 11 bases left between them. This CDR3 is built from 13 residues. The germline CDR1 and CDR2 sequences are MNHNS and SASEGT. The CDR3 region is CASSDQVGDGYTF. The CDR3 DNA reads TGTGCCAGCAGTGATCAGGTCGGCGATGGCTACACCTTC.

The rearrangement joins TRBV2 to TRBJ1-6; TRBD1 matches 7 bases. Germline V gene sequence: CDR1 SNHLY, CDR2 FYNNEI. J gave up 8 bases and V 6 bases, and 10 bases lay outside the gene matches. This CDR3 is 15 amino acids long. The CDR3 bases are TGTGCCAGCAGGGGGACAGCGCCATGGGATTCACCCCTCCACTTT. Protein product: CASRGTAPWDSPLHF.

This clone showed up just once. The V gene is TRBV6-6, the J gene TRBJ1-2; TRBD1 agrees at 11 bases. This CDR3 has 15 amino acids. The germline V gene has CDR1 MNHNY and CDR2 SVGAGI (reference sequence). V was clipped by 0 bases and J by 4 bases; unmatched bases: 1. The CDR3 nucleotides read TGTGCCAGCAGTTACTCGGACAGGGGGCTCTATGGCTACACCTTC. This encodes CASSYSDRGLYGYTF.

The chain couples TRBV6-5 to TRBJ1-2, with TRBD1 matching over 8 bases. This CDR3 is built from 15 residues. With 5 bases clipped from V and 0 bases from J, the junction kept 5 bases outside the gene matches. Germline V lookup: CDR1 MNHEY, CDR2 SVGAGI. CDR3 region: CASSRQTGANYGYTF. The CDR3 DNA is TGTGCCAGCAGTCGCCAGACAGGGGCTAACTATGGCTACACCTTC.

V gene TRBV7-9 combines with J gene TRBJ1-2, with D possibly being TRBD1 (5 bases). Between the trimmed V and J ends, which lost 5 bases and 3 bases, there was a span of 13 bases. Germline values: CDR1 SEHNR, CDR2 FQNEAQ (reference sequence). This CDR3 spans 14 amino acids. This CDR3 reads CASSPRATDYGYTF. The CDR3 DNA reads TGTGCCAGCAGCCCAAGGGCGACAGACTATGGCTACACCTTC.

This chain connects TRBV5-6 to TRBJ1-4, with a possible D match to TRBD1 (5 bases). Trimming removed 3 bases from V and 0 bases from J, with 9 bases in between. CDR3 length equals 15 residues. Germline CDR1 SGHDT, CDR2 YYEEEE. CDR3 DNA: TGTGCCAGCAGCTCGACAGTGGCAACTAATGAAAAACTGTTTTTT. It codes for CASSSTVATNEKLFF.

The chain couples TRBV18 to TRBJ1-1; D is unresolved. Germline loops: CDR1 KGHSH, CDR2 LQKENI. This CDR3 is built from 13 residues. The V end lost 2 bases, the J end lost 2 bases, and 6 bases lay between the germline ends. CDR3: CASSPEINTEAFF. CDR3 sequence (DNA): TGTGCCAGCTCACCAGAAATAAACACTGAAGCTTTCTTT.

This clone was counted only a few times. V gene TRBV24-1 combines with J gene TRBJ1-1; no clear D gene. V was shortened by 9 bases and J by 1 base, with 8 bases between the two germline ends. The CDR3 contains 12 residues. From germline, CDR1 is KGHDR and CDR2 SFDVKD. CDR3 DNA sequence: TGTGCCACCCCGGGTGGGAACACTGAAGCTTTCTTT. It translates to CATPGGNTEAFF.

This clone was observed a few times. The DNA of the CDR3 is TGTGCCAGCAGCGTATACAGCTACGAGCAGTACGTC. Its translation is CASSVYSYEQYV. The J gene is TRBJ2-7, the V gene TRBV11-2; D is undetermined. From germline, CDR1 is SGHAT and CDR2 FQNNGV. Trimming took off 5 bases at V and 3 bases at J, with 8 bases between the two ends. The CDR3 contains 12 residues.

This clone was recorded once. The CDR3 spells CASSATSNLQQYF. For the CDR3, the DNA is TGCGCCAGCAGCGCGACTAGTAACCTTCAGCAGTACTTC. The V call is TRBV4-1, the J call TRBJ2-7, with D possibly TRBD2 on 6 matching bases. V dropped 5 bases and J dropped 8 bases, with 16 bases sitting between them. The germline V gene has CDR1 MGHRA and CDR2 YSYEKL. This CDR3 is 13 amino acids long.

The chain is built from TRBV10-3 and TRBJ1-2; D call uncertain. The CDR3 contains 11 residues. The ends were cut back, 4 bases at V and 8 bases at J, with 8 bases in the middle. The germline V gene encodes CDR1 ENHRY and CDR2 SYGVKD. This CDR3 reads CAISGGRGYTF. DNA for the CDR3: TGTGCCATCAGTGGTGGGAGGGGCTACACCTTC.

This chain connects TRBV6-5 to TRBJ1-3; TRBD1 aligns across 9 bases. V shed 7 bases, J shed 6 bases, and the junction held 7 bases outside the gene matches. The CDR3 length is 14 residues. CDR1 is MNHEY, CDR2 SVGAGI, per germline. The DNA of the CDR3 is TGTGCCAGCAACCCGGGACAGGGAGAAAACACCATATATTTT. Its translation: CASNPGQGENTIYF.

Only one count was recorded for this clone. The V gene is TRBV6-2 or TRBV6-3, the J gene TRBJ1-1, with no clear D. CDR1 and CDR2 from the germline V gene are MNHEY and SVGEGT. Deletions cut 0 bases from V and 0 bases from J, with 8 bases between. The CDR3 length is 15 residues. CDR3 protein: CASSYSTQLNTEAFF. CDR3 nucleotide sequence: TGTGCCAGCAGTTACTCGACTCAGCTGAACACTGAAGCTTTCTTT.

The rearrangement links TRBV4-3 to TRBJ2-4; D unclear. The CDR3 has 12 amino acids. CDR1 LGHNA and CDR2 YSLEER come from the germline V gene. Trimming removed 0 bases from V and 9 bases from J, with 6 bases in between. In nucleotides, the CDR3 is TGCGCCAGCAGCCAAGATAGTCGCATTCAGTACTTC. It specifies CASSQDSRIQYF.

This chain uses TRBV12-3 or TRBV12-4 with TRBJ1-4, with unresolved D. The CDR3 totals 13 residues. V was trimmed by 7 bases and J by 4 bases, leaving 10 bases between them. The CDR3 sequence is CASILWGNEKLFF. CDR3 in DNA: TGTGCCAGCATTCTCTGGGGTAATGAAAAACTGTTTTTT.

This rearrangement joins TRBV4-2 to TRBJ2-1; D ambiguous. V lost 1 base to trimming and J lost 8 bases, with 9 bases between them. The CDR3 covers 13 residues. Germline V lookup: CDR1 LGHNA, CDR2 YNFKEQ. The CDR3 sequence: CASSQAPEDEQFF. The CDR3, as DNA: TGTGCCAGCAGCCAAGCCCCCGAAGATGAGCAGTTCTTC.

The rearrangement joins TRBV11-2 to TRBJ1-3, with D perhaps TRBD1 (5 bases). There are 14 residues in the CDR3. With 3 bases removed from V and 8 bases from J, the gap between germline ends came to 14 bases. Germline CDR1 is SGHAT and CDR2 is FQNNGV. The CDR3 DNA sequence: TGTGCCAGCAGCTTCGGCCAGGGAGGGTACACCATATATTTT. It specifies CASSFGQGGYTIYF.

This sequence joins TRBV9 and TRBJ1-4, with 7 bases fitting TRBD1. The junction had 11 bases not matched to a gene; V was cut back by 2 bases and J by 7 bases. CDR1 and CDR2 (germline): SGDLS, YYNGEE. This CDR3 has 16 amino acids. CDR3 bases: TGTGCCAGCAGCGTTTACAGGGGCTTGCCCACTGAAAAACTGTTTTTT. It translates to CASSVYRGLPTEKLFF.

The chain carries TRBV7-9 and TRBJ1-4, with 9 bases that match TRBD1. V lost 0 bases and J lost 1; bases outside the gene matches: 9. CDR1 SEHNR and CDR2 FQNEAQ come from the germline V gene (reference sequence). This CDR3 has 19 residues. The CDR3 bases are TGTGCCAGCAGCTTAGCGACAGGGGGGACATTGGGAACTAATGAAAAACTGTTTTTT. This codes for CASSLATGGTLGTNEKLFF. The full variable domain, its missing parts supplied by reference TRBV7-9 and TRBJ1-4, is DTGVSQNPRHKITKRGQNVTFRCDPISEHNRLYWYRQTLGQGPEFLTYFQNEAQLEKSRLLSDRFSAERPKGSFSTLEIQRTEQGDSAMYLCASSLATGGTLGTNEKLFFGSGTQLSVL.

This sequence joins TRBV24-1 and TRBJ1-1; D is perhaps TRBD1 (6 bases). Looked up from germline, CDR1 is KGHDR and CDR2 is SFDVKD. The CDR3 is made up of 13 amino acids. Trimming took off 10 bases at V and 1 base at J, with 12 bases between the two ends. The CDR3 coding sequence is TGTGCCACGACGCAAGGGGGGAACACTGAAGCTTTCTTT. This codes for CATTQGGNTEAFF.

This chain uses TRBV9 with TRBJ1-1; TRBD1 is a possible D gene (5 bases). This CDR3 has 14 residues. The germline V gene encodes CDR1 SGDLS and CDR2 YYNGEE. The V and J ends lost 0 bases and 4 bases respectively, with 10 bases between them. CDR3 protein: CASSVAVGVTEAFF. In DNA form, the CDR3 reads TGTGCCAGCAGCGTAGCAGTAGGGGTCACTGAAGCTTTCTTT.

DNA for the CDR3: TGTGCCAGCAGCCCTAGGGACGGTCACTCTGGAAACACCATATATTTT. It codes for CASSPRDGHSGNTIYF. The chain recombines TRBV7-9 with TRBJ1-3, with D perhaps TRBD1 (5 bases). V was trimmed by 5 bases and J by 0 bases, leaving 14 bases between them. The CDR3 spans 16 residues. Germline V gene sequence: CDR1 SEHNR, CDR2 FQNEAQ (reference sequence).

The CDR3 DNA is TGTGCCAGCCAAAGTCACACTGAAGCTTTCTTT. This sequence encodes CASQSHTEAFF. The chain uses TRBV19 and TRBJ1-1, with D unresolved. The CDR3 spans 11 residues. Trimming shortened V by 9 bases and J by 3 bases, and 8 bases separated the two germline ends. The germline V gene encodes CDR1 LNHDA and CDR2 SQIVND (reference sequence). Together with reference TRBV19 and TRBJ1-1, the CDR3 gives the full variable domain: DGGITQSPKYLFRKEGQNVTLSCEQNLNHDAMYWYRQDPGQGLRLIYYSQIVNDFQKGDIAEGYSVSREKKESFPLTVTSAQKNPTAFYLCASQSHTEAFFGQGTRLTVV.